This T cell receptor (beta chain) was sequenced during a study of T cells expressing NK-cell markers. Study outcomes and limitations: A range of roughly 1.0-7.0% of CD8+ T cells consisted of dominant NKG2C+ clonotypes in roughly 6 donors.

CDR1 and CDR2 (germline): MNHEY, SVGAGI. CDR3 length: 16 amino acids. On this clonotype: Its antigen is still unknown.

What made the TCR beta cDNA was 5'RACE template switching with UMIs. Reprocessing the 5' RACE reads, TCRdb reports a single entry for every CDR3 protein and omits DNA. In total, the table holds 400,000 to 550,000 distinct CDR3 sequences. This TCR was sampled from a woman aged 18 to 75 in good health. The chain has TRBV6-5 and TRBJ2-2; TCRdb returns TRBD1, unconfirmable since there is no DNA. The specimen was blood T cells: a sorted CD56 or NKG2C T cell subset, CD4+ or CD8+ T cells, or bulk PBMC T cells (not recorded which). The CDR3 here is CASSYPTGGATGELFF.